Described below is a single T cell receptor beta chain sequence and its context. This receptor's antigen is unknown. It has no much larger one-base neighbor in the sample; base qualities were not kept. This sample was included in a study of tumor-infiltrating lymphocytes in localized non-small cell lung cancer (dated by TCRdb to the early 2020s). The study in broad terms: Several histologies were represented in the cohort, which also included both smokers and never-smokers as well as patients whose samples were collected after neoadjuvant chemotherapy. From each patient came resected tumor tissue plus uninvolved lung tissue from that same patient, and the uninvolved lung tissue was described as non-adjacent to the tumor. Alongside flow cytometry, multiplex immunofluorescence, RNA-seq, exome sequencing and proteomics, TCR sequencing was applied to the same patients as one of several integrated assays. The overall ICON cohort comprised some 140 surgical patients with localized non-small cell lung cancer whose tumors were resected. The paired tumor versus uninvolved lung comparison of immunoSEQ T-cell fraction included some 57 patients.

Study-wide conclusions, independent of this receptor: The TCR-derived T-cell fraction showed no difference between the flow cytometry-defined immunotypes IM1 (good prognosis) and IM2 (poor prognosis). No association of tumor T-cell fraction from TCR sequencing with recurrence-free survival was found (p = 0.61). Because different assays used different pieces of the same tissue, intratumor heterogeneity could not be separated from technical variation. Consistent with immunofluorescence CD3 counts, TCRbeta sequencing supported greater T cell infiltration in tumors than in uninvolved lung tissue. Because assay coverage varied across patients depending on available tissue quantity, TCR sequencing was performed for only a subset of the cohort.

In the germline V gene, CDR1 corresponds to SNHLY and CDR2 to FYNNEI. The CDR3 spans 14 residues, from the cysteine through the phenylalanine. The retained sequence is limited to the CDR3, 42 bases, with the frame set at the first base. V and J lose 1 base and 9 bases, and a span of 12 bases separates them. Patient enrollment in ICON started in the first half of 2016, and the final patient was enrolled in 2018. From a subcohort of around 78 patients, fresh tumor and matched uninvolved tissue were collected for in-depth immune analyses, including TCR sequencing. No cell sorting was done, and TCR sequencing was instead run on DNA isolated from bulk tissue. TCR sequencing with the immunoSEQ assay provided the T-cell fraction in tumor and uninvolved lung tissue. In the original analysis: To analyze survival, patients were divided into a high T-cell fraction group (upper tertile) and a low T-cell fraction group (lower two tertiles), and the two groups were compared using a log-rank test. Paired tumor versus uninvolved lung differences in T-cell fraction were tested with a signed-rank test. Sourced from immuneACCESS, this table was stored by TCRdb with only in-frame sequences that have V and J called. A share of the clones is absent; for the studies checked, an unresolved V gene accounts for under half, and the remainder has no known explanation. The V and J calls and clone size were taken over from that table, and D and trimming were inferred from the DNA. Counted in this sample were 10,000 to 15,000 clones; over 75% of them appeared once. The top ten hold around 8.6% of the sample.

The chain was built from TRBV2 and TRBJ1-4; the D gene is not confidently resolved. Sequencing input: lung tumor tissue. The sequence was obtained from a human donor with non-small cell lung cancer. DNA sequence: TGTGCCAGCAGTGAAGGAGAGGTCATGAAAAAACTGTTTTTT. This translates into CASSEGEVMKKLFF.